This T cell receptor (beta chain) was captured in a study of cytomegalovirus exposure and HLA in healthy donors. The CDR3 is 14 residues long. With 6 bases clipped from V and 4 bases from J, the junction kept 9 bases outside the gene matches. The V gene's germline CDR1 is SGHTA and CDR2 FQGNSA. PCR was performed using 60 Vbeta and 13 Jbeta primers. Here immunoSEQ multiplex PCR was the method, and the copy in TCRdb shows in-frame clones only, minus some. The sample lists 200,000 to 250,000 clones; 65% to 75% were seen once. Material for sequencing was PBMCs. This chain connects TRBV7-2 to TRBJ2-7, with TRBD2 identical over 7 bases. The TCR sequence derives from a woman aged 25 to 39 in good health and CMV-seronegative. CDR3 DNA sequence: TGTGCCAGCAGTTGGAGGGAGGGCATTTACGAGCAGTACTTC. It specifies CASSWREGIYEQYF.